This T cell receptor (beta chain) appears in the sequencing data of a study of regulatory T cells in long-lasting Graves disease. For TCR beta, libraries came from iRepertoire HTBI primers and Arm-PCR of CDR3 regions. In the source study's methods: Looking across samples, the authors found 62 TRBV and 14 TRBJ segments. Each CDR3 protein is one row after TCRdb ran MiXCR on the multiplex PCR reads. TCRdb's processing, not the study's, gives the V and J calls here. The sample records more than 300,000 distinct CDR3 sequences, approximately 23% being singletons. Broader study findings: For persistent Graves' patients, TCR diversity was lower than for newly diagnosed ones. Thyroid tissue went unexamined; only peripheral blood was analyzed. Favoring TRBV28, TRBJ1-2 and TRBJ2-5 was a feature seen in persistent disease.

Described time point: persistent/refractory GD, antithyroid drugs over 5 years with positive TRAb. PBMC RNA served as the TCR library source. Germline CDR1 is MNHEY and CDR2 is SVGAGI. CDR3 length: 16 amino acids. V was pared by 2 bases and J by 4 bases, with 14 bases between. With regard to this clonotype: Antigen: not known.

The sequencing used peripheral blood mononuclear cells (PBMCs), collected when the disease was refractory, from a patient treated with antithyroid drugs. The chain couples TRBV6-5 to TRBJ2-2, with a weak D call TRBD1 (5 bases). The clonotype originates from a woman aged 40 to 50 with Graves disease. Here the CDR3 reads CASSYRQSRVTGELFF. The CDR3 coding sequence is TGTGCCAGCAGTTACAGACAGTCCAGGGTCACCGGGGAGCTGTTTTTT.